This T cell receptor (beta chain) was sequenced during a study of glioma-infiltrating T cells after dendritic cell vaccination. Across the study: Autologous tumor lysate-pulsed dendritic cell vaccination was given between 2003 and 2012.

Measured with immunoSEQ multiplex PCR; TCRdb has only the in-frame clones, and not every one. The sample lists over 65,000 clones; around 85% were seen once. Time point specified: after dendritic cell vaccination, including at tumor progression/relapse. Selection required adequate fresh-frozen tumor tissue plus more than two years' survival data. This CDR3 has 13 residues. The germline V gene has CDR1 MNHEY and CDR2 SVGAGI. Trimming pared 6 bases from V and 6 bases from J, leaving 14 bases between. The clonotype comes from a human donor with glioblastoma. The sequenced sample was blood, obtained after dendritic cell vaccination. This chain connects TRBV6-5 to TRBJ1-1, with D perhaps matching TRBD1 (6 bases). This CDR3 is CASRPGGRSEAFF. The CDR3 DNA sequence: TGTGCCAGCAGGCCGGGGGGGCGGTCTGAAGCTTTCTTT.